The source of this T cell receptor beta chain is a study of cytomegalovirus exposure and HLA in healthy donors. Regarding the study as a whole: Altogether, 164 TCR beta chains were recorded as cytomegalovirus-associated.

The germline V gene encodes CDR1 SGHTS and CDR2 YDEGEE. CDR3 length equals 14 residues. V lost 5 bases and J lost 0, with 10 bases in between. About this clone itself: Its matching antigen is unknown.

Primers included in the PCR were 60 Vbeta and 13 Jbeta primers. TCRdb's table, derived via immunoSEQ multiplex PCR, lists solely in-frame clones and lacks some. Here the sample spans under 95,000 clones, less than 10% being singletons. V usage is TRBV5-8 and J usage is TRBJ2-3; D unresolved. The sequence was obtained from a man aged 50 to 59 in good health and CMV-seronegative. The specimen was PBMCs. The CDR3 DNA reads TGTGCCAGCAGATCCACCAGGAGCACAGATACGCAGTATTTT. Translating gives CASRSTRSTDTQYF.